These 3 T cell receptor beta chains were all obtained from the same sample, sequenced in a study of shared clonotypes between healthy human individuals. The assay was immunoSEQ multiplex PCR, and TCRdb's table has in-frame clones only and misses some. The sample has roughly 770,000 clones; 90% to 97% are singletons. CD45RO-negative, CCR7-positively selected cells formed the naive CD8 fraction, excluding terminally differentiated effector memory CD45RA+ cells. The specimen sequenced was naive CD8+ T cells sorted from blood. These receptors were obtained from a man aged 25 to 40 in good health.

In DNA form, the CDR3 reads TGTGCCAGCAGCGCCTATCCGACAGGGGGCGCTTATGGCTACACCTTC. It specifies CASSAYPTGGAYGYTF. V gene TRBV9 combines with J gene TRBJ1-2; TRBD1 matches 10 bases. CDR3 length: 16 amino acids. The germline CDR1 and CDR2 sequences are SGDLS and YYNGEE. V gave up 3 bases and J gave up 5 bases; unmatched junction bases: 10.

As for this clone: Distinct nucleotide sequences in the sample also encode this CDR3. For the CDR3, the DNA is TGTGCCAGCATTGGGGGTCGTACTGAAGCTTTCTTT. Encoded protein: CASIGGRTEAFF. The J gene is TRBJ1-1, the V gene TRBV2; tentatively, D is TRBD1 (5 bases). V gave up 7 bases and J gave up 5 bases, with 11 bases separating them. Germline values: CDR1 SNHLY, CDR2 FYNNEI. This CDR3 spans 12 amino acids.

The chain combines TRBV7-9 with TRBJ2-7; 10 nucleotides align to TRBD2. The CDR3 is 16 amino acids. Germline CDR1 and CDR2: SEHNR and FQNEAQ (reference sequence). J lost 2 bases, V lost 4 bases, and 8 bases had no gene match. The CDR3 protein is CASSSTAGLAAYEQYF. For the CDR3, the DNA is TGTGCCAGCAGCTCGACCGCCGGACTAGCGGCCTACGAGCAGTACTTC.